This T cell receptor beta chain appears in the sequencing data of a study of T cells expressing NK-cell markers. Study details: The TCR beta repertoires were obtained from sorted CD3+CD56+NKG2C+, CD3+CD56+NKG2C- and CD3+CD56-NKG2C+ T cells.

Concerning this clonotype: What it recognizes is unknown.

No DNA is given; TCRdb re-called the 5' RACE reads and lists each CDR3 protein once. This sample's table reports 400,000 to 450,000 distinct CDR3 sequences. The germline V gene has CDR1 SGHVS and CDR2 FNYEAQ. The CDR3 consists of 11 residues. Findings of the study overall: These clonotypes also led the CD3+CD56-NKG2C+ fraction in a handful of donors. Whether expanded NKG2C-expressing T cell clones recognize HCMV is unknown.

This receptor was obtained from a woman between 18 and 70 years old in good health. The V and J genes are TRBV7-6 and TRBJ2-5; TCRdb reports TRBD1, a call that lacks DNA to check it against. The sample consisted of blood T cells: a sorted CD56 or NKG2C T cell subset, CD4+ or CD8+ T cells, or bulk PBMC T cells (not recorded which). CDR3 region: CASSPGGAQYF.